This T cell receptor beta chain was sequenced in a study of cytomegalovirus exposure and HLA in healthy donors. Whole-study context: Researchers found that less than 90% of around 400 genotyped donors fell within the Caucasian-associated ancestry cluster.

Points from the study as a whole: As was reported, the HLA-A and HLA-B alleles of most subjects were accurately predicted from TCR beta sequences. Most TCR sequences were rare, but some public TCRs occurred in many donors.

Germline CDR1 reads SGHAT; CDR2 reads FQNNGV. The CDR3 contains 15 residues. The V segment lost 7 bases and the J segment 3 bases; nucleotides outside the gene matches: 12. A multiplex PCR was run with 60 Vbeta primers and 13 Jbeta primers. Measured with immunoSEQ multiplex PCR; TCRdb has only the in-frame clones, and not every one. The sample features tens of thousands of clones, with roughly 2.1% in its top ten. A word on this clone: Its antigen is currently unknown.

This sequence joins TRBV11-2 and TRBJ2-7, with 7 bases identical to TRBD1. This sequence was found in a young woman in good health and CMV-seronegative. Sequenced material: PBMCs. The CDR3, as DNA: TGTGCCAGCAAACTCTCGGGGACAGTAGACTACGAGCAGTACTTC. It codes for CASKLSGTVDYEQYF.